This entry lists 12 T cell receptor beta chains sequenced from one sample in a study of T cells in Graves' hyperthyroidism and ophthalmopathy. RNA transcripts gave rise to amplified TCR beta CDR3 regions. Researchers ran a first-round RT-PCR on the TCR CDR3 using the HTBI primer set. TCRdb fed the multiplex PCR reads into MiXCR, producing one record per CDR3 protein. The table lists roughly 740,000 distinct CDR3 sequences, roughly 15% of them singletons, with under 8.5% in the top ten. Material for sequencing was blood. Source of these receptors: a man between 18 and 29 years old with Graves' hyperthyroidism.

This sequence joins TRBV7-9 and TRBJ2-5; 11 nucleotides line up with TRBD1. Trimming took 2 bases from V and 5 from J; bases not matched to a gene: 7. Germline CDR1 is SEHNR and CDR2 is FQNEAQ (reference sequence). CDR3 length: 16 amino acids. CDR3 amino acids: CASSLWDRGVSETQYF. The CDR3 DNA follows: TGTGCCAGCAGCTTATGGGACAGGGGGGTTTCGGAGACCCAGTACTTC. Drawing the rest from reference TRBV7-9 and TRBJ2-5, the complete variable domain is DTGVSQNPRHKITKRGQNVTFRCDPISEHNRLYWYRQTLGQGPEFLTYFQNEAQLEKSRLLSDRFSAERPKGSFSTLEIQRTEQGDSAMYLCASSLWDRGVSETQYFGPGTRLLVL.

This clonotype was counted ten times or more. The J gene is TRBJ2-1, the V gene TRBV28, with TRBD1 matching over 9 bases. V lost 2 bases to trimming and J lost 15 bases; unmatched junction nucleotides: 17. CDR1 is MDHEN and CDR2 is SYDVKM in the germline V gene. The CDR3 length is 16 residues. The CDR3 is CASSLAIPIGTGSRFF. The CDR3 DNA follows: TGTGCCAGCAGTTTAGCCATTCCGATCGGGACAGGGAGTCGGTTCTTC.

The rearrangement links TRBV24-1 to TRBJ1-2, with D perhaps matching TRBD1 (5 bases). Between the trimmed V and J ends, which lost 8 bases and 6 bases, there was a span of 15 bases. This CDR3 contains 13 residues. CDR1 is KGHDR and CDR2 is SFDVKD in the germline V gene. CDR3 in amino acids: CATNDPGSDGYTF. The DNA of the CDR3 is TGTGCCACCAATGACCCAGGGAGTGATGGCTACACCTTC.

The chain links TRBV30 to TRBJ1-3; no definite D call. CDR3 length: 15 amino acids. From germline, CDR1 is GTSNPN and CDR2 SVGIG (reference sequence). The V end was cut by 1 base, the J end by 0 bases, with 10 bases between. CDR3 sequence: CAWSAYTVSGNTIYF. CDR3 sequence (DNA): TGTGCCTGGAGTGCATACACCGTCTCTGGAAACACCATATATTTT.

This clonotype has a count of ten or more. The chain links TRBV2 to TRBJ2-3; D is undetermined. The CDR3 totals 11 residues. The V end was cut by 2 bases, the J end by 7 bases, with 4 bases between. Germline CDR1 is SNHLY and CDR2 is FYNNEI. The CDR3 nucleotides read TGTGCCAGCAGTGAATTGCATACGCAGTATTTT. Its protein product is CASSELHTQYF.

This clonotype was recorded at least ten times. The V gene is TRBV2, the J gene TRBJ2-3, with a tentative D call TRBD2 (6 bases). Germline loops: CDR1 SNHLY, CDR2 FYNNEI. The V end lost 4 bases, the J end lost 3 bases, and 11 bases lay between the germline ends. This CDR3 region has 14 residues. CDR3 coding DNA: TGTGCCAGCAGTGGACTAGACTCGACAGATACGCAGTATTTT. It translates to CASSGLDSTDTQYF.

This clonotype has just a few counts. V usage is TRBV20-1 and J usage is TRBJ2-5, with TRBD2 matching 9 bases. With 5 bases clipped from V and 2 bases from J, the junction kept 3 bases outside the gene matches. The CDR3 sequence is 13 residues long. Germline V gene sequence: CDR1 DFQATT, CDR2 SNEGSKA (reference sequence). The CDR3 loop reads CSALAGLQETQYF. The DNA of the CDR3 is TGCAGTGCTCTAGCGGGGCTACAAGAGACCCAGTACTTC.

This clonotype was picked up a small number of times. This sequence joins TRBV11-2 and TRBJ2-5; 7 positions agree with TRBD1. Germline CDR1 SGHAT, CDR2 FQNNGV. V lost 5 bases and J lost 4; bases outside the gene matches: 13. The CDR3 extends over 16 amino acids. The CDR3 DNA follows: TGTGCCAGCAGCCGGACCCCGGACAGGCCGGTAGAGACCCAGTACTTC. Translation: CASSRTPDRPVETQYF.

The chain is built from TRBV7-2 and TRBJ2-5; D uncertain. V dropped 2 bases and J dropped 1 base, with 8 bases sitting between them. The germline V gene has CDR1 SGHTA and CDR2 FQGNSA. This CDR3 comprises 14 residues. CDR3 nucleotides: TGTGCCAGCAGCTTAAGCCAGTTCCAAGAGACCCAGTACTTC. Its protein product is CASSLSQFQETQYF. Complete variable domain (other parts from reference TRBV7-2 and TRBJ2-5): GAGVSQSPSNKVTEKGKDVELRCDPISGHTALYWYRQSLGQGLEFLIYFQGNSAPDKSGLPSDRFSAERTGGSVSTLTIQRTQQEDSAVYLCASSLSQFQETQYFGPGTRLLVL.

This clonotype was counted between two and nine times. The chain links TRBV6-2 or TRBV6-3 to TRBJ2-7, with 9 nucleotides matching TRBD2. Germline V lookup: CDR1 MNHEY, CDR2 SVGEGT. The CDR3 contains 14 residues. After removal of 5 bases from V and 6 bases from J, the junction contained 8 bases not matched to a gene. The CDR3 sequence: CASSVLAGRSEQYF. The CDR3 bases are TGTGCCAGCAGTGTGCTAGCGGGACGGTCCGAGCAGTACTTC.

The table lists this clonotype with many counts. V usage is TRBV30 and J usage is TRBJ2-4; 7 bases are shared with TRBD2. J was trimmed by 2 bases and V by 1 base; bases with no gene match: 2. The CDR3 contains 14 residues. Looked up from germline, CDR1 is GTSNPN and CDR2 is SVGIG (reference sequence). CDR3 loop: CAWSAGGTKNIQYF. The CDR3 region has the DNA TGTGCCTGGAGTGCGGGGGGAACCAAAAACATTCAGTACTTC.

This clonotype was seen only a few times. The chain carries TRBV12-3 or TRBV12-4 and TRBJ2-2; D might be TRBD2 (5 bases). V was clipped by 6 bases and J by 7 bases, with 12 bases between them. The CDR3 runs 13 residues. CDR3 coding DNA: TGTGCCAGCAGCTCCACTAGGATCGGGGAGCTGTTTTTT. As protein: CASSSTRIGELFF.